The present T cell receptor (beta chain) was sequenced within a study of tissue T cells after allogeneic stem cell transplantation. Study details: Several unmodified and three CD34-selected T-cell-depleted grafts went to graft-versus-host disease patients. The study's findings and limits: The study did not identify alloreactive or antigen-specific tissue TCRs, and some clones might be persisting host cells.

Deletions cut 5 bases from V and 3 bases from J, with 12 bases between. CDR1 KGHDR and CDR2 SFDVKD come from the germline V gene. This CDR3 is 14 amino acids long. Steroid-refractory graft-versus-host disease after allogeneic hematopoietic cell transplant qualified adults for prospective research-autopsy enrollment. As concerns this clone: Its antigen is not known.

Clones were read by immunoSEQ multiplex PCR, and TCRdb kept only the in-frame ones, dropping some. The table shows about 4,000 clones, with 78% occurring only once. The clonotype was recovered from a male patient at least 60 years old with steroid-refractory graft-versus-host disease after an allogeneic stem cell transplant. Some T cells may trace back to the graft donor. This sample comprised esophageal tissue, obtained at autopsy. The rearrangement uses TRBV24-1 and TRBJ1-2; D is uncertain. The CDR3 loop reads CATSAVDLDYGYTF. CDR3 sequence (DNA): TGTGCCACCAGTGCTGTCGATTTGGACTATGGCTACACCTTC.